The text below deals with one T cell receptor beta chain. The antigen remains undetermined. TCRdb redid the calling of the RT-PCR reads with MiXCR, one entry per CDR3 protein. There are 300,000 to 350,000 distinct CDR3 sequences in the sample; just over 20% occur only once, and 10% lies in the top ten. This CDR3 has 13 residues. Trimming pared 3 bases from V and 4 bases from J, leaving 9 bases between. The data derive from a study of response to subunit inactivated influenza vaccine. Study-level results: It was suggested by the authors that few new T cells are recruited by each seasonal influenza vaccination.

The chain carries TRBV12-3 or TRBV12-4 and TRBJ1-2, with D hard to call. The TCR originated in a man aged 45-69 years who received an inactivated influenza vaccine. Source: PBMCs from blood, taken approximately 22 months after vaccination. As DNA, the CDR3 is TGTGCCAGCAGTTTTGGGGAATCCTATGGCTACACCTTC. Protein sequence: CASSFGESYGYTF.